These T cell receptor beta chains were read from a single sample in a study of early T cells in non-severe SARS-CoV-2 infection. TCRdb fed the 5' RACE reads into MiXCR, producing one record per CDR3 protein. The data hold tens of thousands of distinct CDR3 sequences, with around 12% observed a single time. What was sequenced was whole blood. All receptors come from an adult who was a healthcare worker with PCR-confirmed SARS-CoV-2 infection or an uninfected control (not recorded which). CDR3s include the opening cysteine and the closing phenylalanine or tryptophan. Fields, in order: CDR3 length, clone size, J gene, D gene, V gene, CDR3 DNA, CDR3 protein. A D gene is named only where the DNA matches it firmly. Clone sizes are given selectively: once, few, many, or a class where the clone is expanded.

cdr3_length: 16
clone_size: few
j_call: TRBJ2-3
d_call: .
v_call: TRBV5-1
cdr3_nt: TGCGCCAGCAGCCAGGCTAGCGTGGGACCCACAGATACGCAGTATTTT
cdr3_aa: CASSQASVGPTDTQYF

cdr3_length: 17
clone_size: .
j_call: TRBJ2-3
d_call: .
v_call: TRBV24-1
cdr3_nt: TGTGCCACCAGTGATCTCGCGAAAGAGACCGATTTTTATACGCAGTATTTT
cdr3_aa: CATSDLAKETDFYTQYF

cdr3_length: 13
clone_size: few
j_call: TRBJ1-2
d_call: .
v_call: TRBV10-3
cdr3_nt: TGTGCCATCAGTATCGACAGTAACTATGGCTACACCTTC
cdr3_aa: CAISIDSNYGYTF

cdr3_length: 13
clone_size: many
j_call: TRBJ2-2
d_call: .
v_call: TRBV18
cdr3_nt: TGTGCCAGCTCACCACCTAATTCCGGGGAGCTGTTTTTT
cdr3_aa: CASSPPNSGELFF

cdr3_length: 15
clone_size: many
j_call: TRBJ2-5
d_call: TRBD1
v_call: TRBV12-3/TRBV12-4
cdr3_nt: TGTGCCAGCAGTACGGACAGGGGGCTTCGCGAGACCCAGTACTTC
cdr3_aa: CASSTDRGLRETQYF

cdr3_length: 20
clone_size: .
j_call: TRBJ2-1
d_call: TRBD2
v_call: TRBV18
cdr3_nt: TGTGCCAGCTCACCACCATCCGGGACTAGCGGGGGGAGCTCCTACAATGAGCAGTTCTTC
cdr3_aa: CASSPPSGTSGGSSYNEQFF

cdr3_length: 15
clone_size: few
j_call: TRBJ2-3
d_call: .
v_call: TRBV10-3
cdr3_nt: TGTGCCATCAGTGAGTCGAACGGGAGCACAGATACGCAGTATTTT
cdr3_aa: CAISESNGSTDTQYF

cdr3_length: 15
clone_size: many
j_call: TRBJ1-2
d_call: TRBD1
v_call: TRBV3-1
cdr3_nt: TGTGCCAGCAGCCCCCGGACAGGGGGCAATTATGGCTACACCTTC
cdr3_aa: CASSPRTGGNYGYTF

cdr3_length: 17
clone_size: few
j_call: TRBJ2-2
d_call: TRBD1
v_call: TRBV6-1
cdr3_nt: TGTGCCAGCAGTGGGAACCGGGGACAGGGGGCTACCGGGGAGCTGTTTTTT
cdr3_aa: CASSGNRGQGATGELFF

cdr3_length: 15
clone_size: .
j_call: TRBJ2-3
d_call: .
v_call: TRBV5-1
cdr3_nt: TGCGCCAGCAGCTTGGAGGGGGGATCACCAGATACGCAGTATTTT
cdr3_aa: CASSLEGGSPDTQYF

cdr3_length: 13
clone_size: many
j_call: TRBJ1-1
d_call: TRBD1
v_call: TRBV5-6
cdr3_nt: TGTGCCAGCAGCTTGGCTGGGACAGAAGAAGCTTTCTTT
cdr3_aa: CASSLAGTEEAFF

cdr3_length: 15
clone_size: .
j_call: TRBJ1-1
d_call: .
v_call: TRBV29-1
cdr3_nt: TGCAGCGAAAGAGCGAACATGCGCCCGGGGCCTGAAGCTTTCTTT
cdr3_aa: CSERANMRPGPEAFF

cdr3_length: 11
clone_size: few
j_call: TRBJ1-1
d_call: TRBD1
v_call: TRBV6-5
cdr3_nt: TGTGCCAGCAGACAGGGGACTGAAGCTTTCTTT
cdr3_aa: CASRQGTEAFF

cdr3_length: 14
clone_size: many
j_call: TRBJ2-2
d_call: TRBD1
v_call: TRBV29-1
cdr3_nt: TGCAGCGTTGAAGCGTCAGGGGGCACCGGGGAGCTGTTTTTT
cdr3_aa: CSVEASGGTGELFF

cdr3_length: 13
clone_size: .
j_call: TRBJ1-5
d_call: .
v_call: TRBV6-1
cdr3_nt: TGTGCCAGCACCCTCAATAGCAATCAGCCCCAGCATTTT
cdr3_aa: CASTLNSNQPQHF

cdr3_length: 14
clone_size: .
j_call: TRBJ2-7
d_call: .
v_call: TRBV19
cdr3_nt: TGTGCCAGTAGTGGCGACGGCTCCTCGGTAGAGCAGTACTTC
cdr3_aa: CASSGDGSSVEQYF

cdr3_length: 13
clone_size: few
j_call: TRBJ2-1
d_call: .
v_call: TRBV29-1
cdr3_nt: TGCAGCGTTGAAGTTGGAGTAGGAGATGAGCAGTTCTTC
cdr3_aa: CSVEVGVGDEQFF

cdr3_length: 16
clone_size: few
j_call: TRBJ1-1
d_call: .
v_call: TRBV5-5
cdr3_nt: TGTGCCAGCAGCTTGGATTGGGCAACCCTTAACACTGAAGCTTTCTTT
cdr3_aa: CASSLDWATLNTEAFF

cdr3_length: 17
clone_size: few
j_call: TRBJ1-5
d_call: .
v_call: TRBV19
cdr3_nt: TGTGCCAGTAGTTCTCCCCGGACAGCGTATAGCAATCAGCCCCAGCATTTT
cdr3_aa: CASSSPRTAYSNQPQHF

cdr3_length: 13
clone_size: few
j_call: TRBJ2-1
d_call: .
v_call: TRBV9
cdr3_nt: TGTGCCAGCAGCGTAGTAGGGGCCGATGAGCAGTTCTTC
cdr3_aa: CASSVVGADEQFF

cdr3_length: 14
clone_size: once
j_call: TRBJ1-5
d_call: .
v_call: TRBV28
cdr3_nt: TGTGCCAGCACGCGAGGGGGAAGCAATCAGCCCCAGCATTTT
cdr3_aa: CASTRGGSNQPQHF

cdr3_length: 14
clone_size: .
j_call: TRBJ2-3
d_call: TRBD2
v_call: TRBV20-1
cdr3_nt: TGCAGTGCTAGGCAAGGGACTAGCGGAAGTACGCAGTATTTT
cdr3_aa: CSARQGTSGSTQYF

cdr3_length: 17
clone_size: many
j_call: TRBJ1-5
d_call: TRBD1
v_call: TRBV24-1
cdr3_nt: TGTGCCACCAAGGACAGGGAAAAACGGTCGGACAATCAGCCCCAGCATTTT
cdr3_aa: CATKDREKRSDNQPQHF

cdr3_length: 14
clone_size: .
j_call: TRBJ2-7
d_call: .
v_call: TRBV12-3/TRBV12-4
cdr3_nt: TGTGCCAGCAGTCCAGGACAGCAATCAGGCGAGCAGTACTTC
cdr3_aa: CASSPGQQSGEQYF

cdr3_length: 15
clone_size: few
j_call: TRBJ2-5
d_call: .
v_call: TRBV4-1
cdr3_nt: TGCGCCAGCAGCCAAGTTCAGGCGGACCAAGAGACCCAGTACTTC
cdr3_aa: CASSQVQADQETQYF

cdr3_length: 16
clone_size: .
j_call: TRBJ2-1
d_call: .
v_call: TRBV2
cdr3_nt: TGTGCCAGCAGCGTTGACAGCAATCGTTCCTACAATGAGCAGTTCTTC
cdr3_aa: CASSVDSNRSYNEQFF

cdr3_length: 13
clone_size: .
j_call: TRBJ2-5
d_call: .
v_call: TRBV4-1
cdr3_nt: TGCGCCAGCAGCCAAGTCGACAGCGGAACCCAGTACTTC
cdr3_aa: CASSQVDSGTQYF

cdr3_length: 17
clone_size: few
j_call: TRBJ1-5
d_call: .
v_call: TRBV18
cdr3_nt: TGTGCCAGCTCAACCACGGGACGCCACTATAGCAATCAGCCCCAGCATTTT
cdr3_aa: CASSTTGRHYSNQPQHF

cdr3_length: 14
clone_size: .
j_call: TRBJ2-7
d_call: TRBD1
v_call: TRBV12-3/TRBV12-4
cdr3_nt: TGTGCCAGCAGACGCGGACAGGGGGAATACGAGCAGTACTTC
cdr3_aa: CASRRGQGEYEQYF

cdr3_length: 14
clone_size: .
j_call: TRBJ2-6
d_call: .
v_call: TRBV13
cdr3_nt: TGTGCCAGCACCCGAGAGGCTGGGGCCAACGTCCTGACTTTC
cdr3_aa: CASTREAGANVLTF

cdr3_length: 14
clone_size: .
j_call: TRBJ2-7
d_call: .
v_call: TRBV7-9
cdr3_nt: TGTGCCAGCAGCCCGACTAGTAGGATCCACGAGCAGTACTTC
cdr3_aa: CASSPTSRIHEQYF

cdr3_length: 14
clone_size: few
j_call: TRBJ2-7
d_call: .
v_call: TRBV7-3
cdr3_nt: TGTGCCAGCAGCTTACACGGAGGGAATACCGAGCAGTACTTC
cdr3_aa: CASSLHGGNTEQYF

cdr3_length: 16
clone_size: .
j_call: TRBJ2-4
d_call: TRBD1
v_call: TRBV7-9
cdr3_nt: TGTGCCAGCAGCTTCTCCGGGACAGTAGCCAAAAACATTCAGTACTTC
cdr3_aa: CASSFSGTVAKNIQYF

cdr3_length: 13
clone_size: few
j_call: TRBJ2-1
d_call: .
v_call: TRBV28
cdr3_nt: TGTGCCAGCAGCAAATATCGCGTAAATGAGCAGTTCTTC
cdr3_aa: CASSKYRVNEQFF

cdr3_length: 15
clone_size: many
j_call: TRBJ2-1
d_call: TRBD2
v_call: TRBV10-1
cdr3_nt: TGCGCCAGCAGTGAGTCGCCTAGCGGGGGTAATGAGCAGTTCTTC
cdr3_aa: CASSESPSGGNEQFF

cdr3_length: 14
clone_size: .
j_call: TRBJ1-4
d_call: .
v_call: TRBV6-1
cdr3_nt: TGTGCCATTCCCTTGGATTCAACTAATGAAAAACTGTTTTTT
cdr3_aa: CAIPLDSTNEKLFF

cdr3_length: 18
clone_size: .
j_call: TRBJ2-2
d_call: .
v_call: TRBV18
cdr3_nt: TGTGCCAGCTCACCACTTTCGTTCCGGACAACGAACACCGGGGAGCTGTTTTTT
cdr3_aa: CASSPLSFRTTNTGELFF

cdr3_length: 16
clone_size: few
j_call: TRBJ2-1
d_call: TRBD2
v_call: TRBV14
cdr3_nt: TGTGCCAGCAGCCAAGCAGGCAGCGGGGGGGCCCACGAGCAGTTCTTC
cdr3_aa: CASSQAGSGGAHEQFF

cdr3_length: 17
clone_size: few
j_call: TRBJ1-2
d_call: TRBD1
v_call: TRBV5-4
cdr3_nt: TGTGCCAGCAGCCCTGGGGGACAGGGTGGTAGGGGCTATGGCTACACCTTC
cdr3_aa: CASSPGGQGGRGYGYTF

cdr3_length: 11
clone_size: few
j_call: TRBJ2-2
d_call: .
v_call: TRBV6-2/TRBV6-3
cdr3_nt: TGTGCCACCAGCGGGCCCCGGGAGCTGTTTTTT
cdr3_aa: CATSGPRELFF

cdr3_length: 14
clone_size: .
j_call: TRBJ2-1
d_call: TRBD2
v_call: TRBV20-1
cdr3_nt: TGCAGTGCTAGCGGGCTAGCGGGCCACAATGAGCAGTTCTTC
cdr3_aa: CSASGLAGHNEQFF

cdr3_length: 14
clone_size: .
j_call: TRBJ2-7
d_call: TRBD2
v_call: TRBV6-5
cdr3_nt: TGTGCCAGCAGTGGGGGGGGGTCTTCCTACGAGCAGTACTTC
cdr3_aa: CASSGGGSSYEQYF

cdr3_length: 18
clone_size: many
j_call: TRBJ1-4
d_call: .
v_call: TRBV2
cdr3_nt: TGTGCCAGCAGTGACCGGGGTATAATTGGGACAACTAATGAAAAACTGTTTTTT
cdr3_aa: CASSDRGIIGTTNEKLFF

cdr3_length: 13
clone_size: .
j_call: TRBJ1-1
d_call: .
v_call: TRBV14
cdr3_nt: TGTGCCAGCAGCCAAGACGTCAGGCCTGAAGCTTTCTTT
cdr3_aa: CASSQDVRPEAFF

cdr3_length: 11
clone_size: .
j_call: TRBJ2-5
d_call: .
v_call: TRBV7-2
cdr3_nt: TGTGCCAGCAGCCCATCTTTGACCCAGTACTTC
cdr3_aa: CASSPSLTQYF

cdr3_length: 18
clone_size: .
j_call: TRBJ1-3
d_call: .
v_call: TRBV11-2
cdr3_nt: TGTGCCAGCAGCTTAGAGCCGCCCGCCGGGGGTGGAGGAAACACCATATATTTT
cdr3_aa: CASSLEPPAGGGGNTIYF

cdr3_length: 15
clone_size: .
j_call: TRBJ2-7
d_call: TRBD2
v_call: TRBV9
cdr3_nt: TGTGCCTGCAGCGTAGGGGTAGCGGGGACCTACGAGCAGTACTTC
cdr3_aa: CACSVGVAGTYEQYF

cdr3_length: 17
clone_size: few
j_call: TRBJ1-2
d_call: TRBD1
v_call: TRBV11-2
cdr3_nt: TGTGCCAGCAGCTTAGGAACTGTGGACAGGGGGGATTATGGCTACACCTTC
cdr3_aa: CASSLGTVDRGDYGYTF

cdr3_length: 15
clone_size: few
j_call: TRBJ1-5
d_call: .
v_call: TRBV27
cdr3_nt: TGTGCCAGCAGTCCGTTTGGGGGTAGCAATCAGCCCCAGCATTTT
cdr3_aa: CASSPFGGSNQPQHF

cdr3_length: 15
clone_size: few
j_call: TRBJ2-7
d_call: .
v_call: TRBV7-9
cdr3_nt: TGTGCCAGCAGCTTAGCTCTTGCCGGGGCCTACGAGCAGTACTTC
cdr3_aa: CASSLALAGAYEQYF

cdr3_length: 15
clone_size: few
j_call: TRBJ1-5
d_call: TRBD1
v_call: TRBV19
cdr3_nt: TGTGCCAGTAGAAGGCAGGGGGCCGGCAATCAGCCCCAGCATTTT
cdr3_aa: CASRRQGAGNQPQHF